This T cell receptor beta chain was captured by sequencing in a study of identifying expanded T cells in peripheral blood. Study conclusions and caveats: Over about two and four weeks, about 15 and 19 clones changed, versus 1.2 between replicates. Variance in clone template counts between approximately two-week samples significantly increased with total template count across all healthy donors.

Measured with immunoSEQ multiplex PCR; TCRdb has only the in-frame clones, and not every one. The profile shows some 100,000 clones, less than 90% of them singletons. V was clipped by 2 bases and J by 1 base; unmatched bases: 0. The CDR3 length is 14 residues. CDR1 and CDR2 (germline): SQVTM, ANQGSEA. Healthy donors had no documented immune events, such as infections, while sampled. Remarks on this clone: Antigen: not known. This specimen includes other DNA sequences encoding the same CDR3.

Input material: blood. The chain links TRBV29-1 to TRBJ2-5; 11 positions match TRBD2. The origin of this receptor is a person between 18 and 75 years old in good health. The CDR3 region has the DNA TGCAGCGTTGAACTAGCGGGAGGCCAAGAGACCCAGTACTTC. Amino acid sequence: CSVELAGGQETQYF.